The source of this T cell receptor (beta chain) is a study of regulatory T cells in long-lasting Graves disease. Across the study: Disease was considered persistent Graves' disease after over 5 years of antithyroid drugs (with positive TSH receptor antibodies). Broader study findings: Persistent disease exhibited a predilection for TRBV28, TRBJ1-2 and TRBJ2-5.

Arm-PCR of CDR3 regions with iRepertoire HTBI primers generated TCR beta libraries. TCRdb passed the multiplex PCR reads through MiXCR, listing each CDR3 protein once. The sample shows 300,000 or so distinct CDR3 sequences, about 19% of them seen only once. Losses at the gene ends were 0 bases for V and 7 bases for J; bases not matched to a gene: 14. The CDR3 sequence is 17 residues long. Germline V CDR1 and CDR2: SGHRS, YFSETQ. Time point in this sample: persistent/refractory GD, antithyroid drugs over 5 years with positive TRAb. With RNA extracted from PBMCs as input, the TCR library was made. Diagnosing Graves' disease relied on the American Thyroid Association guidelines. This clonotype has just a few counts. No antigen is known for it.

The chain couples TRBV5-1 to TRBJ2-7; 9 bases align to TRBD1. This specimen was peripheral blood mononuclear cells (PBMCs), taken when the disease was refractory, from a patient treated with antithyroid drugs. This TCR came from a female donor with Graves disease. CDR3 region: CASSLDSGPGQGQEQYF. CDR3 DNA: TGCGCCAGCAGCTTGGACTCGGGACCGGGACAGGGACAGGAGCAGTACTTC.